Listed below are T cell receptor beta chains from one sample, sequenced in a study of OX40 agonist ivuxolimab in advanced cancers. Sequencing used immunoSEQ multiplex PCR; TCRdb keeps in-frame clones, though not all of them. The sample records some 61,000 clones, 75% to 80% being singletons. The sample consisted of CD4+ or CD8+ T cells sorted from blood, taken in a trial of the OX40 agonist ivuxolimab. The source is an adult with an advanced solid tumor such as melanoma, head and neck, liver or kidney cancer. Each CDR3 is given with its conserved first and last residue. The D gene is left open where the match is weak. Size is stated for part of the rows, as once, few or many counts, or as a class when the clone is expanded.

TRBJ2-3,NA,TRBV30,NA,CAWSVWVRPGDTQYF,TGTGCCTGGAGTGTTTGGGTGAGGCCGGGAGATACGCAGTATTTT
TRBJ2-3,NA,TRBV4-1,TRBD1,CASSPRTGLADTQYF,TGCGCCAGCAGCCCTAGGACAGGGTTGGCAGATACGCAGTATTTT
TRBJ2-5,NA,TRBV19,TRBD1,CASSKNRDRGLSAQYF,TGTGCCAGTAGTAAAAACCGGGACAGGGGATTGTCGGCCCAGTACTTC
TRBJ1-1,NA,TRBV6-1,TRBD1,CASILQPGQHTEAFF,TGTGCCAGCATTCTGCAGCCGGGACAGCACACTGAAGCTTTCTTT
TRBJ2-5,NA,TRBV5-4,TRBD2,CASSLRTSGGETQYF,TGTGCCAGCAGCTTGAGGACTAGCGGGGGGGAGACCCAGTACTTC
TRBJ2-1,NA,TRBV19,TRBD1,CASSLDRASVGNEQFF,TGTGCCAGTAGTCTTGACAGGGCTTCGGTCGGGAATGAGCAGTTCTTC
TRBJ2-3,NA,TRBV5-1,TRBD2,CASSLLSGREDTQYF,TGCGCCAGCAGCCTACTTAGCGGGAGAGAAGATACGCAGTATTTT
TRBJ2-1,NA,TRBV6-1,NA,CASSERIRDGGYNEQFF,TGTGCCAGCAGTGAACGTATCAGGGATGGCGGCTACAATGAGCAGTTCTTC
TRBJ2-2,NA,TRBV4-1,NA,CASSRLGLSSVIRLNTGELFF,TGCGCCAGCAGCCGACTGGGACTCTCCTCGGTTATTCGTTTGAACACCGGGGAGCTGTTTTTT
TRBJ2-7,NA,TRBV7-6,NA,CASSAGDRSSGEEYEQYF,TGTGCCAGCAGCGCCGGGGACAGGAGTAGCGGGGAGGAGTACGAGCAGTACTTC
TRBJ2-2,NA,TRBV5-5,TRBD1,CASRADRERLNTGELFF,TGTGCCAGCAGAGCGGACAGGGAGAGGCTAAACACCGGGGAGCTGTTTTTT
TRBJ1-2,NA,TRBV7-8,NA,CASSSRGQGGFGGYTF,TGTGCCAGCAGCTCCCGGGGCCAGGGCGGCTTTGGTGGCTACACCTTC
TRBJ1-3,few,TRBV19,NA,CASSIDGQSFSGNTIYF,TGTGCCAGTAGTATAGACGGACAGTCCTTCTCTGGAAACACCATATATTTT
TRBJ1-1,NA,TRBV9,NA,CASSLGLLNTEAFF,TGTGCCAGCAGCCTGGGACTACTGAACACTGAAGCTTTCTTT
TRBJ2-2,NA,TRBV4-1,NA,CASSQESGTTGELFF,TGCGCCAGCAGCCAAGAATCGGGGACCACCGGGGAGCTGTTTTTT
TRBJ2-7,NA,TRBV19,TRBD2,CASKYSTSGDYEQYF,TGTGCCAGTAAATACTCGACTAGCGGGGATTACGAGCAGTACTTC
TRBJ1-4,NA,TRBV30,NA,CAWSEGREKLFF,TGTGCCTGGAGTGAGGGACGCGAAAAACTGTTTTTT
TRBJ1-1,NA,TRBV5-4,NA,CASRGGNTEAFF,TGTGCCAGCAGAGGGGGGAACACTGAAGCTTTCTTT
TRBJ2-7,few,TRBV28,NA,CASSFSSDTYEQYF,TGTGCCAGCAGTTTCTCCTCAGATACCTACGAGCAGTACTTC
TRBJ2-3,NA,TRBV4-1,TRBD2,CASSQEFGTSGLRDTQYF,TGCGCCAGCAGCCAAGAGTTTGGGACTAGCGGGTTAAGGGATACGCAGTATTTT
TRBJ1-5,few,TRBV19,NA,CASSLRDRQPQHF,TGTGCCAGTAGCCTAAGGGATCGCCAGCCCCAGCATTTT
TRBJ2-2,few,TRBV19,TRBD1,CASNDGQGFGNTGELFF,TGTGCCAGTAACGACGGACAGGGGTTTGGGAACACCGGGGAGCTGTTTTTT
TRBJ2-2,NA,TRBV12-5,NA,CASGFRQGGTGELFF,TGTGCTAGTGGTTTTCGACAGGGAGGAACCGGGGAGCTGTTTTTT
TRBJ2-3,NA,TRBV21-1,NA,CASSKPGLARTDTQYF,TGTGCCAGCAGCAAGCCGGGACTAGCTCGTACAGATACGCAGTATTTT
TRBJ2-1,NA,TRBV5-1,TRBD2,CASSLEPSGGAHEQFF,TGCGCCAGCAGCCTCGAGCCTAGCGGGGGGGCCCATGAGCAGTTCTTC
TRBJ2-3,NA,TRBV19,TRBD1,CASNPRTGYNTDTQYF,TGTGCCAGTAATCCCAGGACAGGATATAATACAGATACGCAGTATTTT
TRBJ1-1,NA,TRBV11-2,NA,CASTPRVGDTEAFF,TGTGCCAGCACCCCCAGGGTGGGGGACACTGAAGCTTTCTTT
TRBJ1-5,few,TRBV30,NA,CAWSVKGSVQPQHF,TGTGCCTGGAGTGTCAAAGGGTCGGTCCAGCCCCAGCATTTT
TRBJ2-2,NA,TRBV28,TRBD2,CASISGRGTGELFF,TGTGCCAGCATCAGCGGGAGGGGAACCGGGGAGCTGTTTTTT
TRBJ1-2,NA,TRBV19,NA,CASRSGNNYGYTF,TGTGCCAGTAGATCCGGGAATAACTATGGCTACACCTTC
TRBJ2-7,NA,TRBV13,NA,CASSLHEQYF,TGTGCCAGCAGTCTCCACGAGCAGTACTTC
TRBJ2-7,NA,TRBV4-2,TRBD2,CASSQVGGGVYEQYF,TGTGCCAGCAGCCAAGTGGGCGGGGGGGTCTACGAGCAGTACTTC
TRBJ1-2,NA,TRBV19,NA,CATQGILKGNYGYTF,TGTGCCACGCAAGGTATACTGAAAGGCAACTATGGCTACACCTTC
TRBJ2-7,NA,TRBV11-2,NA,CASSPDRMEQYF,TGTGCCAGCAGCCCCGACAGAATGGAGCAGTACTTC
TRBJ2-3,NA,TRBV5-1,NA,CASSLMTISTDTQYF,TGCGCCAGCAGCTTGATGACTATTAGTACAGATACGCAGTATTTT
TRBJ1-4,NA,TRBV11-2,TRBD1,CASSLGTGDEKLFF,TGTGCCAGCAGCTTAGGGACAGGGGATGAAAAACTGTTTTTT
TRBJ1-1,NA,TRBV5-4,NA,CASSFSRGDTEAFF,TGTGCCAGCAGCTTCTCAAGGGGTGATACTGAAGCTTTCTTT
TRBJ2-7,many,TRBV6-6,NA,CASSFKVPYEQYF,TGTGCCAGCAGTTTCAAGGTTCCCTACGAGCAGTACTTC